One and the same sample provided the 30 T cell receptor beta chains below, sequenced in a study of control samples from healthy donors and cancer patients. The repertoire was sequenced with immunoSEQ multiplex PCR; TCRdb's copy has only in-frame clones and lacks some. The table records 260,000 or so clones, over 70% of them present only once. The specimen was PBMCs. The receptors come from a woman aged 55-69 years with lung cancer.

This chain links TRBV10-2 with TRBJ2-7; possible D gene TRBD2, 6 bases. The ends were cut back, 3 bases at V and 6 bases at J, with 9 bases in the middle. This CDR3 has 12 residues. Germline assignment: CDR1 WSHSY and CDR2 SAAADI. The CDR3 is CASSEGGFEQYF. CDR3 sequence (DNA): TGCGCCAGCAGTGAAGGAGGGTTCGAGCAGTACTTC.

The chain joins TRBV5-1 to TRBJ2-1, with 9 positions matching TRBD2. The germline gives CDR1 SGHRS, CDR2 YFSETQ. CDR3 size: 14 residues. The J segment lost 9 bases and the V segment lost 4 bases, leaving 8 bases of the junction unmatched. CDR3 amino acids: CASSLAGPETEQFF. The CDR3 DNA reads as TGCGCCAGCAGCCTAGCGGGACCCGAGACTGAGCAGTTCTTC.

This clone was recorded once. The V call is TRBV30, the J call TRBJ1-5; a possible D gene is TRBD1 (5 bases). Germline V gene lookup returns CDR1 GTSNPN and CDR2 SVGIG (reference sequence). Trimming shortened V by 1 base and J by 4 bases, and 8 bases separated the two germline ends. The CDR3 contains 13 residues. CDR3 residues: CAWSGQPNQPQHF. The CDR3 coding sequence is TGTGCCTGGAGTGGACAGCCAAATCAGCCCCAGCATTTT.

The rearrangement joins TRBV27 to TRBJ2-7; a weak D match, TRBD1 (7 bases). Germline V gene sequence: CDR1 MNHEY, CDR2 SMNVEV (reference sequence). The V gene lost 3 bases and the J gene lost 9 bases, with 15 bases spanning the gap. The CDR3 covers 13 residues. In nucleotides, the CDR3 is TGTGCCAGCAGTTTGGGCAGGGGGGACGGGCAGTACTTC. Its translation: CASSLGRGDGQYF.

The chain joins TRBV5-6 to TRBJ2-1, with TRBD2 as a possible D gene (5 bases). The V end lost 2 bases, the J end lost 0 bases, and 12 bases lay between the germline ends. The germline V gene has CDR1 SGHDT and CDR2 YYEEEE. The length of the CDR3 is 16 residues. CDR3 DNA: TGTGCCAGCAGCTTTACTAGATTTACCTCCTACAATGAGCAGTTCTTC. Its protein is CASSFTRFTSYNEQFF.

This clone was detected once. This CDR3 reads CASSFEGASYNEQFF. The CDR3 nucleotides are TGCGCCAGCAGCTTTGAGGGGGCCTCCTACAATGAGCAGTTCTTC. J is TRBJ2-1 and V is TRBV5-1, with 7 positions matching TRBD1. The CDR3 has 15 amino acids. CDR1 SGHRS and CDR2 YFSETQ come from the germline V gene. V gave up 2 bases and J gave up 0 bases; unmatched junction bases: 2.

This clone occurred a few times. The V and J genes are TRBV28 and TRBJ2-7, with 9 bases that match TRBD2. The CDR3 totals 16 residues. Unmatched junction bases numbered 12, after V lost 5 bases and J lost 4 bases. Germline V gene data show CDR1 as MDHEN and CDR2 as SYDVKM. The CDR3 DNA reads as TGTGCCAGCAGTCATCCCAAAGCGGGAGGCATTTACGAGCAGTACTTC. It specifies CASSHPKAGGIYEQYF.

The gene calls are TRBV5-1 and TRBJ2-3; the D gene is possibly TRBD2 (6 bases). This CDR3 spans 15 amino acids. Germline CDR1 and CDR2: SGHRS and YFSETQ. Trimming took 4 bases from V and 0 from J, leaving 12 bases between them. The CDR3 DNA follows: TGCGCCAGCAGCACGGGACTGATTAGCACAGATACGCAGTATTTT. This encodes CASSTGLISTDTQYF.

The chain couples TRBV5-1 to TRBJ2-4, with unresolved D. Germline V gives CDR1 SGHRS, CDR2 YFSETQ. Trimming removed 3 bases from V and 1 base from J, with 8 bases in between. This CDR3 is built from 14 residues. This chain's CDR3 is CASSSGTAKNIQYF. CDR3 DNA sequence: TGCGCCAGCAGCTCAGGCACGGCCAAAAACATTCAGTACTTC.

CDR3 DNA sequence: TGTGCCAGCAGTTCGACAGGGAGCTATGGCTACACCTTC. The encoded protein is CASSSTGSYGYTF. The chain employs TRBV27 and TRBJ1-2; 7 bases agree with TRBD1. V shed 4 bases and J 4 bases; nucleotides not matched to a gene: 3. Germline V lookup: CDR1 MNHEY, CDR2 SMNVEV (reference sequence). This CDR3 is 13 amino acids long.

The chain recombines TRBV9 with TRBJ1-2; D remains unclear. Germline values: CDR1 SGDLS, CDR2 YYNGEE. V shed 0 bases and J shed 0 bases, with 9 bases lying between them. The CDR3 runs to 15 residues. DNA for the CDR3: TGTGCCAGCAGCGTAGCGACTACTTCTAACTATGGCTACACCTTC. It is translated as CASSVATTSNYGYTF.

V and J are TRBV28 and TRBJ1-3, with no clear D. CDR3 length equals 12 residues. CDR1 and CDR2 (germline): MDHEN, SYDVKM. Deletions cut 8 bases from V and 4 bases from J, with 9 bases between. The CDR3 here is CASRPRGNTIYF. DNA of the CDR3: TGTGCCAGCCGACCGAGGGGAAACACCATATATTTT.

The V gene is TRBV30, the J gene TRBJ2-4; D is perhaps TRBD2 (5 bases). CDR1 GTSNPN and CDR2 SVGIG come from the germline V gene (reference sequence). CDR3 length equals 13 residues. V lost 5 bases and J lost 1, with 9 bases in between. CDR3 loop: CAWGLPAKNIQYF. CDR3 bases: TGTGCCTGGGGACTTCCCGCCAAAAACATTCAGTACTTC.

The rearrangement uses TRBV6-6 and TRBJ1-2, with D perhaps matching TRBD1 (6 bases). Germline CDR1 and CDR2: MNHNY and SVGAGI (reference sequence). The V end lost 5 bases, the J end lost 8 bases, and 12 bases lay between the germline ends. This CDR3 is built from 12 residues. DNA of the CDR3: TGTGCCAGCAGTCTCACAGGGTACGGCTACACCTTC. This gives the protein CASSLTGYGYTF.

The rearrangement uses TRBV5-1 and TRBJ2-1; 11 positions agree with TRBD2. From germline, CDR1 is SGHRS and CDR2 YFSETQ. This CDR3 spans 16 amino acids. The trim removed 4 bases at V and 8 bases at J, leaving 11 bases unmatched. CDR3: CASSDSTSGRIDEQFF. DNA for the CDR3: TGCGCCAGCAGCGATAGCACTAGCGGGAGAATCGATGAGCAGTTCTTC.

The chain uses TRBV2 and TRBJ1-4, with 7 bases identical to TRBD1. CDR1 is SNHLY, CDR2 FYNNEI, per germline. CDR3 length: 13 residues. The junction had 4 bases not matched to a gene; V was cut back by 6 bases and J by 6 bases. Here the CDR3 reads CASSTGEDEKLFF. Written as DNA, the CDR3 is TGTGCCAGCAGCACAGGGGAGGATGAAAAACTGTTTTTT.

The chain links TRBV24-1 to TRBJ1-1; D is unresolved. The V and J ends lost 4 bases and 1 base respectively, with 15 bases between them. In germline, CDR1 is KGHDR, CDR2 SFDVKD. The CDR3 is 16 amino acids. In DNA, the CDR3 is TGTGCCACCAGTGAGGGTGACCCCCTGGGGAACACTGAAGCTTTCTTT. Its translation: CATSEGDPLGNTEAFF.

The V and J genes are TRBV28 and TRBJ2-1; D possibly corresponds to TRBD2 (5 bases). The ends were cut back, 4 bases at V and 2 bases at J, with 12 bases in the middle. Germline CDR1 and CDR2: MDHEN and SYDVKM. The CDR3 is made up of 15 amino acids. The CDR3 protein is CASSSPAVPYNEQFF. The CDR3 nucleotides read TGTGCCAGCAGTTCTCCAGCGGTACCCTACAATGAGCAGTTCTTC.

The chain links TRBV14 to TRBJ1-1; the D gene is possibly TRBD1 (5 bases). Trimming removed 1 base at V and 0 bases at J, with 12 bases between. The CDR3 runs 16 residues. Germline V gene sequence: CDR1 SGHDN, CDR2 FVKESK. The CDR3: CASSQGQTAMNTEAFF. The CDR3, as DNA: TGTGCCAGCAGCCAAGGACAGACAGCAATGAACACTGAAGCTTTCTTT.

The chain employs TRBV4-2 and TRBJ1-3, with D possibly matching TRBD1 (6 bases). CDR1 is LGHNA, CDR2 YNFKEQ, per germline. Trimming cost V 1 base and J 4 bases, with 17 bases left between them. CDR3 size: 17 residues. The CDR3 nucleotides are TGTGCCAGCAGCCAAGTCTCCACAGGGTACACAGGAAACACCATATATTTT. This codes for CASSQVSTGYTGNTIYF.

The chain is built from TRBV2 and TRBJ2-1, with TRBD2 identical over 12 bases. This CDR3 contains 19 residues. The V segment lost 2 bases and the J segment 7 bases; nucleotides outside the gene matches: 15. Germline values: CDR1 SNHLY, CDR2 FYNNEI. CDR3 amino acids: CASSELDSPSSGRGNEQFF. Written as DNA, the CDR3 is TGTGCCAGCAGTGAACTAGACTCCCCGTCTAGCGGGAGGGGTAATGAGCAGTTCTTC.

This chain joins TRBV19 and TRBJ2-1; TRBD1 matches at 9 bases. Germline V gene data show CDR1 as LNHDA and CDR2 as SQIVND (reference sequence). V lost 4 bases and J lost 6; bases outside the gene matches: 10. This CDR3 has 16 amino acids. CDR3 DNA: TGTGCCAGTAGTACCCTCGGGACAGGGAAAGTCAATGAGCAGTTCTTC. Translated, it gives CASSTLGTGKVNEQFF. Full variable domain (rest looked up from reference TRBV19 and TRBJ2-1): DGGITQSPKYLFRKEGQNVTLSCEQNLNHDAMYWYRQDPGQGLRLIYYSQIVNDFQKGDIAEGYSVSREKKESFPLTVTSAQKNPTAFYLCASSTLGTGKVNEQFFGPGTRLTVL.

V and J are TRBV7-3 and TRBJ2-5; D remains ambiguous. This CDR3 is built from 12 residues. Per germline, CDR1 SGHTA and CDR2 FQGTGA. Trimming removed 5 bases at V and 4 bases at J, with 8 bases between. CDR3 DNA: TGTGCCAGCAGCGAGGACGGAGAGACCCAGTACTTC. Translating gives CASSEDGETQYF.

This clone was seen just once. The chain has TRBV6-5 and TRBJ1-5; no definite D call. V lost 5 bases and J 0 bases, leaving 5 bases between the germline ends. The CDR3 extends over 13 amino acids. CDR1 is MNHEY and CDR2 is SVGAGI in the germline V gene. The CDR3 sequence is CASSLNSNQPQHF. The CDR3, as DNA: TGTGCCAGCAGTCTCAATAGCAATCAGCCCCAGCATTTT.

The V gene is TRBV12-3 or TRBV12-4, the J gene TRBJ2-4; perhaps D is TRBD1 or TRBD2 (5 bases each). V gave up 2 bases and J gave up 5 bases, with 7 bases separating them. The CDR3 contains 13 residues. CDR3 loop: CASSLLGQNIQYF. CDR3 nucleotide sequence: TGTGCCAGCAGTTTATTGGGACAAAACATTCAGTACTTC.

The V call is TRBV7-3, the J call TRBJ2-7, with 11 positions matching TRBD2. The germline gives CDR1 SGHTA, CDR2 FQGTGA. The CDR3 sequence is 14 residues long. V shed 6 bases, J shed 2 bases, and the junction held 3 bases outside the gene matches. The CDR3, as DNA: TGTGCCAGCAGTTTAGCGGGAGGGCCCTACGAGCAGTACTTC. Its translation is CASSLAGGPYEQYF.

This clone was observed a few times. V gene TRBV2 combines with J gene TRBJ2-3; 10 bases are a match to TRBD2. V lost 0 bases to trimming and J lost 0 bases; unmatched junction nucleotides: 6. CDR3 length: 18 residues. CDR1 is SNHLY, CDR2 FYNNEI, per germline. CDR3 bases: TGTGCCAGCAGTGAAGCGGCTAGCGGGGGCCCTAGCACAGATACGCAGTATTTT. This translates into CASSEAASGGPSTDTQYF.

CDR3 region: CATSPGQQETQYF. CDR3 bases: TGTGCCACCAGCCCTGGACAGCAAGAGACCCAGTACTTC. The V call is TRBV24-1, the J call TRBJ2-5; maybe TRBD1 (6 bases). Trimming took 7 bases from V and 2 from J, leaving 10 bases between them. The CDR3 length is 13 residues. Per germline, CDR1 KGHDR and CDR2 SFDVKD.

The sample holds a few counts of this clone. CDR3 nucleotide sequence: TGTGCCTGGAGTGTAAGATTCTGGGGTGATGAAGCTTTCTTT. Protein sequence: CAWSVRFWGDEAFF. V gene TRBV30 combines with J gene TRBJ1-1; D unresolved. The CDR3 runs to 14 residues. Trimming pared 0 bases from V and 7 bases from J, leaving 15 bases between. Germline V gene data show CDR1 as GTSNPN and CDR2 as SVGIG (reference sequence).

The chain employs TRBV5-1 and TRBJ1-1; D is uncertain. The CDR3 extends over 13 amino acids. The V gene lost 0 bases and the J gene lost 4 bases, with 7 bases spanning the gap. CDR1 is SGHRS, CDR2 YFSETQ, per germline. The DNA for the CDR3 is TGCGCCAGCAGCTTGGAGCGCGGCACTGAAGCTTTCTTT. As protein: CASSLERGTEAFF.